This T cell receptor beta chain was retrieved from a study of shared clonotypes between healthy human individuals. Study-wide results and limits: Represented diversity, genetic and exposure-history alike, was limited by few donors.

In the case of this clone: Its target is unknown.

Donors, healthy HIV-negative adults, lacked recent acute infections or vaccinations. Caucasian adults residing in Nashville, Tennessee made up all the donors. Genomic DNA belonging to each subset was distributed in equal measure over several immunoSEQ plates. Assay used: immunoSEQ multiplex PCR; TCRdb lists only in-frame clones, some missing. This sample has hundreds of thousands of clones; approximately 80% occur once, and the top ten carry 13%. Trimming shortened V by 0 bases and J by 3 bases, and 10 bases separated the two germline ends. From germline, CDR1 is SGDLS and CDR2 YYNGEE. The CDR3 totals 15 residues.

The sample comprised PBMCs. This chain uses TRBV9 with TRBJ2-1; D remains ambiguous. This TCR was recovered from a woman aged 40 to 50 in good health. Some clones in this sample may be carry-over from other donors' samples. The CDR3 DNA reads TGTGCCAGCAGCGTAGTAGGTAGTGACTACAATGAGCAGTTCTTC. The encoded protein is CASSVVGSDYNEQFF.